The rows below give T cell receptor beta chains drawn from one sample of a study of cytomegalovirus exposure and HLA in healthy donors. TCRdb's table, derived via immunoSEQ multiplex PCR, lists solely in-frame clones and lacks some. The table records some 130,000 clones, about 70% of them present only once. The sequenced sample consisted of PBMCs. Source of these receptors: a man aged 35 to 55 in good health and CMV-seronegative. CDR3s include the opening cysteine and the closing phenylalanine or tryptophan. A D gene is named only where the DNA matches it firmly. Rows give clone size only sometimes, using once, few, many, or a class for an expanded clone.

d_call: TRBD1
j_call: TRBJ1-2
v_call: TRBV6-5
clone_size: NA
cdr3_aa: CASRTPTGISGYTF
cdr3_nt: TGTGCCAGCAGGACGCCGACAGGGATTAGTGGCTACACCTTC

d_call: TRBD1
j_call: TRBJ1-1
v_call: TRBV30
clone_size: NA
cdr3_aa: CAWSTLTGGDTEAFF
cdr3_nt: TGTGCCTGGAGTACCCTGACAGGGGGGGACACTGAAGCTTTCTTT

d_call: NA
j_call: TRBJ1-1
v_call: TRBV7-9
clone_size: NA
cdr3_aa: CASSPRQDSTEAFF
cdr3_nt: TGTGCCAGCAGCCCGCGACAGGATTCCACTGAAGCTTTCTTT

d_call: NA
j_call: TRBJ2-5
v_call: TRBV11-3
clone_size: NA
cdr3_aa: CASRRRGSVETQYF
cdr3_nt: TGTGCCAGCAGGAGACGGGGATCAGTAGAGACCCAGTACTTC

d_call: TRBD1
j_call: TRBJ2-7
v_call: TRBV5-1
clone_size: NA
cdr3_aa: CASSVRSGTGSYEQYF
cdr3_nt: TGCGCCAGCAGCGTCCGCTCCGGGACAGGGTCCTACGAGCAGTACTTC

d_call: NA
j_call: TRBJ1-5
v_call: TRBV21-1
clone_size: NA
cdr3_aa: CASGTGGQPQHF
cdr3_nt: TGTGCCTCCGGGACAGGGGGCCAGCCCCAGCATTTT

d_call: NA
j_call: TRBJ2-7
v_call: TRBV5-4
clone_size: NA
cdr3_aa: CASSLALGAQGYEQYF
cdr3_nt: TGTGCCAGCAGCTTGGCCTTAGGGGCTCAAGGTTACGAGCAGTACTTC

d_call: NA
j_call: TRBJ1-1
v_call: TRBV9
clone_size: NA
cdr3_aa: CASSLGTNTEAFF
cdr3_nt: TGTGCCAGCAGCCTGGGGACAAACACTGAAGCTTTCTTT

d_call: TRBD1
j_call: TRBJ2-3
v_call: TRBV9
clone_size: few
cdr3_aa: CASSVGGQGFTDTQYF
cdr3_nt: TGTGCCAGCAGCGTAGGTGGACAGGGGTTCACAGATACGCAGTATTTT

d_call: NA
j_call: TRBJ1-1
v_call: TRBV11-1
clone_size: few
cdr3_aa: CASSPYQSEEAFF
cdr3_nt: TGTGCCAGCAGCCCCTACCAATCCGAAGAAGCTTTCTTT

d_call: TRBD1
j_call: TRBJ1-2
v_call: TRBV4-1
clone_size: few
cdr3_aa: CASSQRGTDREGYTF
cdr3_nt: TGCGCCAGCAGCCAGAGAGGGACAGACCGAGAAGGCTACACCTTC

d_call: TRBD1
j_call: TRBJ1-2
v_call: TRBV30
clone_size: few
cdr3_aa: CAWSGTAYGYTF
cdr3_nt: TGTGCCTGGAGCGGGACAGCCTATGGCTACACCTTC

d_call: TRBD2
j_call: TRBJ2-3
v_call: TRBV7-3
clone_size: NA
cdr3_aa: CASSPAGVRTDTQYF
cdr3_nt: TGTGCCAGCAGTCCAGCGGGGGTACGCACAGATACGCAGTATTTT

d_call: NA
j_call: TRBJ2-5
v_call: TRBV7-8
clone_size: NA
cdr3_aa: CASSLDLSYLVGTQYF
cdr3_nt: TGTGCCAGCAGCTTAGATCTTAGCTATCTAGTAGGGACCCAGTACTTC